A selection of T cell receptor beta chains follows, all from one sample in a study of shared clonotypes between healthy human individuals. Method: immunoSEQ multiplex PCR; TCRdb's copy keeps in-frame clones and lacks some. The profile covers roughly 2.5 million clones, with roughly nine tenths appearing a single time and about 0.13% taken by the ten largest. Material for sequencing was naive CD4+ T cells sorted from blood. The receptor set was obtained from a man aged 18 to 35 in good health. The conserved cysteine and the conserved F or W are not part of the CDR3 here.

V gene: TRBV7-3; J gene: TRBJ2-6; CDR3 protein: ASSRSSGANVLT
V gene: TRBV28; J gene: TRBJ1-2; CDR3 protein: ASSLPDRGSGYT
V gene: TRBV7-3; J gene: TRBJ2-6; CDR3 protein: ASSRGLAGANVLT
V gene: TRBV9; J gene: TRBJ2-1; CDR3 protein: ASSVLAGYYNEQF
V gene: TRBV6-6; J gene: TRBJ2-2; CDR3 protein: ASRGQGRTGELF
V gene: TRBV7-9; J gene: TRBJ2-3; CDR3 protein: ASSTRGPGDTQY
V gene: TRBV27; J gene: TRBJ2-7; CDR3 protein: AAGIYEQY
V gene: TRBV21-1; J gene: TRBJ2-4; CDR3 protein: ASIPGCAGLDIQY
V gene: TRBV7-9; J gene: TRBJ2-7; CDR3 protein: ASSPWGRNEQY
V gene: TRBV7-2; J gene: TRBJ2-5; CDR3 protein: ASSPSTGTQTQY
V gene: TRBV10-3; J gene: TRBJ1-2; CDR3 protein: AISERGSTNYGYT
V gene: TRBV7-9; J gene: TRBJ2-5; CDR3 protein: ASSLGLAGIQETQY
V gene: TRBV9; J gene: TRBJ2-1; CDR3 protein: ASSDGAGARGVSYNEQF
V gene: TRBV5-1; J gene: TRBJ1-4; CDR3 protein: ASSLYGDRIGEKLF
V gene: TRBV5-1; J gene: TRBJ2-5; CDR3 protein: ASSSTDGGGETQY
V gene: TRBV29-1; J gene: TRBJ2-1; CDR3 protein: SGCLRLASYNEQF
V gene: TRBV18; J gene: TRBJ1-1; CDR3 protein: ASSPQGRVNTEAF
V gene: TRBV4-3; J gene: TRBJ2-5; CDR3 protein: ASSQDTGVQTQY
V gene: TRBV30; J gene: TRBJ1-2; CDR3 protein: AWSVPGFRGGGYT
V gene: TRBV5-1; J gene: TRBJ2-3; CDR3 protein: ASSSTGRDTDTQY
V gene: TRBV30; J gene: TRBJ2-7; CDR3 protein: AWTGDSYNEQY
V gene: TRBV10-1; J gene: TRBJ1-5; CDR3 protein: ASRGQGTGLCQPQH
V gene: TRBV2; J gene: TRBJ2-1; CDR3 protein: ASTGSLSYNEQF
V gene: TRBV7-7; J gene: TRBJ1-5; CDR3 protein: ASSPWTGDQPQH
V gene: TRBV19; J gene: TRBJ2-3; CDR3 protein: ASSEGLAGVDTQY
V gene: TRBV25-1; J gene: TRBJ1-2; CDR3 protein: ASSDRGSGGYT
V gene: TRBV6-6; J gene: TRBJ2-7; CDR3 protein: ASRGLAGPYEQY
V gene: TRBV6-1; J gene: TRBJ1-2; CDR3 protein: ASSSAGFFGYT
V gene: TRBV7-3; J gene: TRBJ1-6; CDR3 protein: ASSLTGGWNSPLH
V gene: TRBV19; J gene: TRBJ2-7; CDR3 protein: ASSFARGDEQY
V gene: TRBV4-3; J gene: TRBJ2-5; CDR3 protein: ASSHTTGDGETQY
V gene: TRBV5-5; J gene: TRBJ2-5; CDR3 protein: ASSLVRGGETQY
V gene: TRBV14; J gene: TRBJ1-2; CDR3 protein: ASSSLGYGYT
V gene: TRBV19; J gene: TRBJ2-3; CDR3 protein: ASMPRQGSISTDTQY
V gene: TRBV7-9; J gene: TRBJ1-4; CDR3 protein: ASEVGATNEKLF
V gene: TRBV5-4; J gene: TRBJ1-1; CDR3 protein: ASSRPPNTEAF
V gene: TRBV6-1; J gene: TRBJ2-1; CDR3 protein: ASSEHVSGAGNEQF
V gene: TRBV10-3; J gene: TRBJ2-2; CDR3 protein: AISPGLANTGELF
V gene: TRBV20-1; J gene: TRBJ1-2; CDR3 protein: SARETGANT
V gene: TRBV6-1; J gene: TRBJ1-6; CDR3 protein: ASTGQTGDGSPLH
V gene: TRBV7-2; J gene: TRBJ2-1; CDR3 protein: ASSLAGPRPLEQF